This TCR beta chain was documented in a study of technical replicates of blood from four donors. The data were produced by immunoSEQ multiplex PCR, yet TCRdb's version contains in-frame clones alone and is incomplete. This table holds about 66,000 clones, roughly nine tenths found once. Germline V gene sequence: CDR1 PRHDT, CDR2 FYEKMQ (reference sequence). Trimming removed 5 bases from V and 9 bases from J; junction bases left unmatched: 10. The CDR3 length is 14 residues. This clone was observed once. The sequencing input was PBMCs. The TCR originated in a human donor in good health. Some clones in this sample may be carry-over from other donors' samples. The chain links TRBV13 to TRBJ2-1; 7 nucleotides agree with TRBD2. CDR3: CASSAGTNGGEQFF. In nucleotides, the CDR3 is TGTGCCAGCAGCGCCGGGACTAATGGTGGTGAGCAGTTCTTC.